The present TCR beta chain was sequenced within a study of blood T cell repertoires in COVID-19. The CDR3 is 13 amino acids. Germline values: CDR1 GTSNPN, CDR2 SVGIG (reference sequence). V lost 4 bases and J lost 5; bases outside the gene matches: 7. Generated by immunoSEQ multiplex PCR, the TCRdb table keeps only in-frame clones and is missing some. Here the sample spans about 220,000 clones, about four fifths being singletons. The specimen sequenced was peripheral blood. The origin of this receptor is a woman at least 80 years old with acute or convalescent COVID-19. The chain joins TRBV30 to TRBJ1-2; 7 bases match TRBD1. The CDR3 is CAWTRQGPYGYTF. CDR3 sequence (DNA): TGTGCCTGGACCCGACAGGGCCCATATGGCTACACCTTC.